These 23 T cell receptor beta chains came from one sample sequenced in a study of metastatic and nonmetastatic thyroid tumors. With MiXCR, TCRdb called clones anew from the PCR reads. The sample lists about 16,000 clones, 30% to 35% seen once, with over 9.5% in the top ten. No treatment had been given to any patient before thyroid surgery. The sample comprised blood. These receptors all come from a female donor with papillary thyroid cancer or a benign thyroid nodule (not recorded which). Some clones in this sample may be carry-over from other donors' samples.

This clone appeared many times. The chain employs TRBV7-2 and TRBJ2-4; TRBD2 agrees at 10 bases. The CDR3 loop spans 15 amino acids. CDR1 SGHTA and CDR2 FQGNSA come from the germline V gene. V shed 5 bases, J shed 2 bases, and the junction held 3 bases outside the gene matches. The CDR3, as DNA: TGTGCCAGCAGCCCTAGCGGGGGTTCCAAAAACATTCAGTACTTC. It yields the protein CASSPSGGSKNIQYF.

By sample share, this clone is medium-sized (0.01 to 0.1%). J is TRBJ2-3 and V is TRBV6-4, with TRBD2 matching 7 bases. CDR3 length: 16 residues. V lost 6 bases, J lost 1 base, and 10 bases stayed unmatched. Per the germline V gene, CDR1 is MRHNA and CDR2 is SNTAGT. CDR3 amino acids: CASRNGGEGCTDTQYF. As DNA, the CDR3 is TGTGCCAGCAGGAATGGCGGGGAGGGCTGCACAGATACGCAGTATTTT.

The table lists this clone with many counts. Additional DNA sequences in this sample encode the identical CDR3. The chain joins TRBV4-2 to TRBJ2-1, with D perhaps being TRBD1 or TRBD2 (5 bases each). The CDR3 loop spans 19 amino acids. V lost 4 bases and J lost 4, with 26 bases in between. The germline gives CDR1 LGHNA, CDR2 YNFKEQ. In DNA form, the CDR3 reads TGTGCCAGCAGCCCGAACGGGGCCATGAATCCCTGGACTTACAATGAGCAGTTCTTC. It specifies CASSPNGAMNPWTYNEQFF.

The rearrangement uses TRBV19 and TRBJ2-4; 10 bases are a match to TRBD2. J was trimmed by 7 bases and V by 4 bases; bases with no gene match: 4. The CDR3 runs to 14 residues. CDR1 and CDR2 from the germline V gene are LNHDA and SQIVND (reference sequence). CDR3 nucleotides: TGTGCCAGTAGTACGGGACTAGCGATGAACATTCAGTACTTC. Encoded protein: CASSTGLAMNIQYF.

This clone was seen a few times. This sequence joins TRBV19 and TRBJ2-3; possibly TRBD1 for D (6 bases). CDR3 length: 14 residues. The germline V gene has CDR1 LNHDA and CDR2 SQIVND (reference sequence). The V gene lost 6 bases and the J gene lost 2 bases, with 12 bases spanning the gap. The CDR3, as DNA: TGTGCCAGTAGGCGACAGGCGTTCACAGATACGCAGTATTTT. Protein product: CASRRQAFTDTQYF.

This clone qualifies as medium-sized. This chain uses TRBV6-1 with TRBJ2-3, with TRBD2 matching 7 bases. This CDR3 has 14 amino acids. Germline CDR1 reads MNHNS; CDR2 reads SASEGT. Trimming removed 10 bases from V and 7 bases from J; junction bases left unmatched: 14. CDR3 residues: CATMGGSGLNTQYF. In nucleotides, the CDR3 is TGTGCCACCATGGGGGGGTCCGGCTTGAATACGCAGTATTTT.

By frequency in the sample, this clone is medium-sized. The rearrangement uses TRBV2 and TRBJ1-2; TRBD1 agrees at 9 bases. The CDR3 totals 13 residues. The germline V gene encodes CDR1 SNHLY and CDR2 FYNNEI. The junction had 7 bases not matched to a gene; V was cut back by 7 bases and J by 7 bases. CDR3 in amino acids: CASTPTGGSGYTF. CDR3 nucleotide sequence: TGTGCCAGCACACCAACAGGGGGCTCTGGCTACACCTTC. The whole variable domain, remainder taken from reference TRBV2 and TRBJ1-2, is EPEVTQTPSHQVTQMGQEVILRCVPISNHLYFYWYRQILGQKVEFLVSFYNNEISEKSEIFDDQFSVERPDGSNFTLKIRSTKLEDSAMYFCASTPTGGSGYTFGSGTRLTVV.

By share, this clone counts as medium-sized (0.01 to 0.1%). The chain combines TRBV10-1 with TRBJ2-1, with a tentative D call TRBD2 (5 bases). Germline V gene sequence: CDR1 WNHNN, CDR2 SYGVQD (reference sequence). This CDR3 region has 13 residues. V lost 2 bases and J 10 bases, leaving 12 bases between the germline ends. The CDR3: CASSETSPGEQFF. In DNA form, the CDR3 reads TGCGCCAGCAGTGAGACCTCTCCGGGGGAGCAGTTCTTC.

The J gene is TRBJ1-6, the V gene TRBV11-2; no clear D gene. The germline V and J ends were trimmed by 5 bases and 6 bases, with 14 bases remaining between them. CDR1 is SGHAT, CDR2 FQNNGV, per germline. The CDR3 is 15 residues long. The CDR3 loop is CASSMDRPGNSPLHF. The DNA for the CDR3 is TGTGCCAGCAGCATGGACCGCCCGGGTAATTCACCCCTCCACTTT.

Written as DNA, the CDR3 is TGTGTGGTATTGGGCTGGGCCTATGCTGAGCAGTTCTTC. Its translation: CVVLGWAYAEQFF. The chain employs TRBV7-9 and TRBJ2-1; no clear D. Germline assignment: CDR1 SEHNR and CDR2 FQNEAQ (reference sequence). The CDR3 extends over 13 amino acids.

This clone was recorded at least ten times. This chain connects TRBV6-2 or TRBV6-3 to TRBJ2-4, with D possibly matching TRBD1 (5 bases). V lost 7 bases to trimming and J lost 0 bases, with 13 bases between them. Germline V gene data show CDR1 as MNHEY and CDR2 as SVGEGT. The CDR3 length is 15 residues. CDR3 sequence: CASTDSTLAKNIQYF. The CDR3 DNA reads TGTGCCAGCACCGACAGTACCTTAGCCAAAAACATTCAGTACTTC.

This clone has just a few counts. The chain employs TRBV11-3 and TRBJ2-7; 11 bases line up with TRBD1. Looked up from germline, CDR1 is SGHNT and CDR2 is YENEEA. The V and J ends lost 3 bases and 5 bases, in that order; junction bases with no gene match: 0. The CDR3 is 13 residues long. The CDR3 loop is CASSLGQGDEQYF. CDR3 coding DNA: TGTGCCAGCAGCTTGGGACAGGGGGACGAGCAGTACTTC.

The rearrangement links TRBV19 to TRBJ2-1, with D unclear. Per the germline V gene, CDR1 is LNHDA and CDR2 is SQIVND (reference sequence). The CDR3 has 13 amino acids. Trimming stripped 9 bases from V and 2 bases from J, with 11 bases between. CDR3 in amino acids: CASSFSTYNEQFF. In DNA, the CDR3 is TGTGCCAGCAGCTTTTCTACCTACAATGAGCAGTTCTTC.

This chain joins TRBV11-2 and TRBJ2-7; 11 nucleotides agree with TRBD2. J gave up 4 bases and V 4 bases, and 6 bases lay outside the gene matches. CDR1 is SGHAT, CDR2 FQNNGV, per germline. The CDR3 runs to 15 residues. The chain's CDR3 is CASSSRLAGFYEQYF. CDR3 in DNA: TGTGCCAGCAGCTCAAGACTAGCGGGGTTTTACGAGCAGTACTTC.

The table lists this clone with a few counts. The chain combines TRBV6-2 or TRBV6-3 with TRBJ2-1; D is perhaps TRBD2 (5 bases). This CDR3 spans 15 amino acids. CDR1 MNHEY and CDR2 SVGEGT come from the germline V gene. V lost 0 bases to trimming and J lost 8 bases, with 14 bases between them. In nucleotides, the CDR3 is TGTGCCAGCAGTTACTCGAACGGGCGGGCGGATGAGCAGTTCTTC. This translates into CASSYSNGRADEQFF.

On this clone: At the DNA level, this CDR3 is encoded by other sequences in the same sample as well. The chain links TRBV5-6 to TRBJ2-5, with TRBD1 matching 7 bases. Germline CDR1 reads SGHDT; CDR2 reads YYEEEE. The V and J ends lost 2 bases and 4 bases, in that order; junction bases with no gene match: 8. This CDR3 is built from 15 residues. CDR3 DNA sequence: TGTGCCAGCAGCTTAAGGGGGCTCGGCGGAGAGACCCAGTACTTC. This encodes CASSLRGLGGETQYF.

This clone has only a few counts. The rearrangement joins TRBV12-3 or TRBV12-4 to TRBJ1-2; 10 nucleotides line up with TRBD1. The CDR3 length is 18 residues. The junction had 11 bases not matched to a gene; V was cut back by 3 bases and J by 1 base. CDR3 protein: CASSFGLTGGEGNYGYTF. The CDR3 DNA sequence: TGTGCCAGCAGTTTTGGCCTGACAGGGGGCGAGGGTAACTATGGCTACACCTTC.

This chain uses TRBV4-3 with TRBJ2-2; no clear D gene. CDR1 and CDR2 (germline): LGHNA, YSLEER. With 0 bases removed from V and 2 bases from J, the gap between germline ends came to 7 bases. The CDR3 spans 15 residues. The CDR3 DNA reads as TGCGCCAGCAGCCAAGATTACGGAAACACCGGGGAGCTGTTTTTT. Translation: CASSQDYGNTGELFF.

This clone counts as medium-sized. The chain links TRBV20-1 to TRBJ1-2; TRBD1 matches at 10 bases. CDR3 length: 15 amino acids. Germline-derived CDR1 and CDR2 are DFQATT and SNEGSKA (reference sequence). J was trimmed by 8 bases and V by 0 bases; bases with no gene match: 9. The CDR3 sequence: CSAREPTGTGEGYTF. The DNA for the CDR3 is TGCAGTGCTAGAGAGCCAACCGGGACAGGGGAAGGCTACACCTTC.

This clone was seen at least ten times. The rearrangement joins TRBV13 to TRBJ1-2; tentative D call: TRBD1 (5 bases). The germline CDR1 and CDR2 sequences are PRHDT and FYEKMQ (reference sequence). This CDR3 region has 15 residues. V lost 3 bases, J lost 2 bases, and 13 bases lay in between. CDR3 protein: CASSFPGAGNYGYTF. In DNA form, the CDR3 reads TGTGCCAGCAGCTTCCCCGGGGCAGGGAACTATGGCTACACCTTC.

This clone was seen ten or more times. This rearrangement joins TRBV11-2 to TRBJ1-1; 9 bases map to TRBD1. This CDR3 has 15 residues. CDR1 and CDR2 (germline): SGHAT, FQNNGV. With 3 bases clipped from V and 3 bases from J, the junction kept 5 bases outside the gene matches. The CDR3 region is CASSFTTGGDTEAFF. The CDR3 DNA is TGTGCCAGCAGCTTTACGACAGGGGGTGACACTGAAGCTTTCTTT.

V gene TRBV20-1 combines with J gene TRBJ2-1; 7 bases fit TRBD2. The CDR3 consists of 15 residues. Germline V CDR1 and CDR2: DFQATT, SNEGSKA (reference sequence). After removal of 1 base from V and 0 bases from J, the junction contained 3 bases not matched to a gene. The CDR3 here is CSARGTSVSYNEQFF. CDR3 nucleotides: TGCAGTGCTAGAGGCACTAGCGTCTCCTACAATGAGCAGTTCTTC.

This clone is deemed medium-sized. The V and J genes are TRBV5-1 and TRBJ1-3, with D hard to call. Looked up from germline, CDR1 is SGHRS and CDR2 is YFSETQ. The CDR3 is 13 amino acids. V dropped 5 bases and J dropped 0 bases, with 6 bases sitting between them. The CDR3 sequence is CASSESSGNTIYF. In DNA form, the CDR3 reads TGCGCCAGCAGTGAGAGCTCTGGAAACACCATATATTTT. Full variable domain (rest looked up from reference TRBV5-1 and TRBJ1-3): KAGVTQTPRYLIKTRGQQVTLSCSPISGHRSVSWYQQTPGQGLQFLFEYFSETQRNKGNFPGRFSGRQFSNSRSEMNVSTLELGDSALYLCASSESSGNTIYFGEGSWLTVV.